This TCR beta chain was obtained from a study of T cell responses to AZD1222 COVID-19 vaccine. Overall study findings and caveats: Once two AZD1222 doses were given, Spike-specific TCR breadth and depth went up.

J gave up 14 bases and V 4 bases, and 10 bases lay outside the gene matches. CDR1 LNHDA and CDR2 SQIVND come from the germline V gene (reference sequence). This CDR3 is 15 amino acids long. The data were produced by immunoSEQ multiplex PCR, yet TCRdb's version contains in-frame clones alone and is incomplete. The table shows about 140,000 clones, with 90% to 95% occurring only once. This clone was counted once. Its antigen is currently unknown. J is TRBJ2-1 and V is TRBV19, with 14 positions matching TRBD2. The specimen comprised peripheral blood, sampled 28 days after the second AZD1222 dose. The sequence was collected from an adult who received the AZD1222 COVID-19 vaccine. The CDR3 DNA reads TGTGCCAGTAGTACGGGACTAGCGGGAGTAGGTTCCGAGTTCTTC. It is translated as CASSTGLAGVGSEFF.